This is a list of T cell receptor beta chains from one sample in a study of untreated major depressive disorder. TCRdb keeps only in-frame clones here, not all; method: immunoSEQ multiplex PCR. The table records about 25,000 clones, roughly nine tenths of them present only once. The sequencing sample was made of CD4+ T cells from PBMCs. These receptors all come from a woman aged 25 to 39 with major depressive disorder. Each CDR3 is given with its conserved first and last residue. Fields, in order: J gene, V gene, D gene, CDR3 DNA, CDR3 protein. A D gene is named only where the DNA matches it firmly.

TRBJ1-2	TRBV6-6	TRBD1	TGTGCCAGCAGCCCCGGGACAGGGTCCCTCTATGGCTACACCTTC	CASSPGTGSLYGYTF
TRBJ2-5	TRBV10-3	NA	TGTGCCATCAGCCAAGAAGGGGTAGGGCAAGAGACCCAGTACTTC	CAISQEGVGQETQYF
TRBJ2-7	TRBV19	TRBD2	TGTGCCAGTAGTAACCTAGCGGTCTCCTACGAGCAGTACTTC	CASSNLAVSYEQYF
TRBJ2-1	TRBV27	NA	TGTGCCAGCGGTGGTGCCTACAATGAGCAGTTCTTC	CASGGAYNEQFF
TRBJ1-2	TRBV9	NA	TGTGCCAGCAAACCACACCCCGTTACAGGCTATGGCTACACCTTC	CASKPHPVTGYGYTF
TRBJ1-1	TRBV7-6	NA	TGTGCCAGCAGCTCAGGGGTTACTGAAGCTTTCTTT	CASSSGVTEAFF
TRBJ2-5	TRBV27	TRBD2	TGTGCCAGCAGTAGCGGGAGGAGAGAGACCCAGTACTTC	CASSSGRRETQYF
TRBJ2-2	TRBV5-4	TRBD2	TGTGCCAGCAGCTCGTTAGCGGGAGTAAGCACCGGGGAGCTGTTTTTT	CASSSLAGVSTGELFF
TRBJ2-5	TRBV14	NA	TGTGCCAGCAGTCAAGTGAGGACCCAGTACTTC	CASSQVRTQYF
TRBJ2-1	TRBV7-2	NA	TGTGCCAGCAGCTTCACGTCGGCCTCCTACAATGAGCAGTTCTTC	CASSFTSASYNEQFF
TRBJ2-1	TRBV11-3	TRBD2	TGTGCCAGCAGCCCTTCTAGCGGGAGGGACAATGAGCAGTTCTTC	CASSPSSGRDNEQFF